A single sample is the source of the 29 T cell receptor beta chains below, sequenced in a study of T cell responses to AZD1222 COVID-19 vaccine. Data came from immunoSEQ multiplex PCR; TCRdb stores just in-frame clones and leaves some out. The repertoire holds some 140,000 clones, with 84% as singletons. The sample here was peripheral blood, taken on day 0 of AZD1222 vaccination. The receptors originated from an adult in good health.

The gene calls are TRBV5-1 and TRBJ1-1, with a weak D call TRBD1 (5 bases). The CDR3 is 14 residues long. V was cut by 4 bases and J by 3 bases, with 13 bases left in between. Germline-derived CDR1 and CDR2 are SGHRS and YFSETQ. CDR3 region: CASSGTRAYTEAFF. For the CDR3, the DNA is TGCGCCAGCAGCGGGACCCGGGCTTACACTGAAGCTTTCTTT.

The CDR3 DNA follows: TGTGCCACCAGCGGACAGACCTACGAGCAGTACTTC. It is translated as CATSGQTYEQYF. The chain is built from TRBV15 and TRBJ2-7, with a tentative D call TRBD1 (6 bases). Germline CDR1 LNHNV, CDR2 YYDKDF (reference sequence). The CDR3 runs 12 residues. V was clipped by 5 bases and J by 2 bases, with 7 bases between them.

V and J are TRBV9 and TRBJ1-6; maybe TRBD1 (6 bases). V lost 1 base to trimming and J lost 2 bases, with 13 bases between them. This CDR3 has 17 residues. CDR1 and CDR2 from the germline V gene are SGDLS and YYNGEE. CDR3 coding DNA: TGTGCCAGCAGCGTAAAAGGGGGGATCCCCTATAATTCACCCCTCCACTTT. The encoded protein is CASSVKGGIPYNSPLHF.

J is TRBJ1-2 and V is TRBV19, with 8 positions matching TRBD1. V trimming: 7 bases; J trimming: 6 bases; junction bases outside the gene matches: 7. This CDR3 region has 13 residues. From germline, CDR1 is LNHDA and CDR2 SQIVND (reference sequence). CDR3: CASTGGKNDGYTF. The CDR3 DNA follows: TGTGCCAGTACAGGGGGCAAAAACGATGGCTACACCTTC.

This chain uses TRBV20-1 with TRBJ2-1; TRBD2 agrees at 11 bases. The junction had 7 bases not matched to a gene; V was cut back by 3 bases and J by 9 bases. This CDR3 is built from 14 residues. Germline-derived CDR1 and CDR2 are DFQATT and SNEGSKA (reference sequence). The CDR3 DNA reads as TGCAGTGCTAGTGGACTAGCGGGCACATTTGAGCAGTTCTTC. This sequence encodes CSASGLAGTFEQFF.

This clone has just a few counts. This chain connects TRBV5-1 to TRBJ2-7; D may be TRBD1 (6 bases). Germline assignment: CDR1 SGHRS and CDR2 YFSETQ. The V end was cut by 4 bases, the J end by 2 bases, with 13 bases between. The CDR3 sequence is 14 residues long. The CDR3 spells CASSREQGTYEQYF. The DNA of the CDR3 is TGCGCCAGCAGCCGTGAACAGGGCACCTACGAGCAGTACTTC.

The chain carries TRBV25-1 and TRBJ1-1; D perhaps matches TRBD1 (5 bases). The CDR3 extends over 14 amino acids. Trimming pared 2 bases from V and 6 bases from J, leaving 13 bases between. Germline CDR1 and CDR2: MGHDK and SYGVNS. The CDR3 here is CASSEVGTWAEAFF. CDR3 coding DNA: TGTGCCAGCAGTGAAGTTGGGACGTGGGCTGAAGCTTTCTTT. Full variable domain (remainder filled in from reference TRBV25-1 and TRBJ1-1): EADIYQTPRYLVIGTGKKITLECSQTMGHDKMYWYQQDPGMELHLIHYSYGVNSTEKGDLSSESTVSRIRTEHFPLTLESARPSHTSQYLCASSEVGTWAEAFFGQGTRLTVV.

The V and J genes are TRBV5-1 and TRBJ1-6; D is undetermined. Trimming took 0 bases from V and 4 from J, leaving 8 bases between them. The CDR3 is made up of 15 amino acids. The germline V gene encodes CDR1 SGHRS and CDR2 YFSETQ. This CDR3 is CASSLAVDYNSPLHF. The CDR3 DNA sequence: TGCGCCAGCAGCTTGGCCGTCGATTATAATTCACCCCTCCACTTT.

The chain recombines TRBV29-1 with TRBJ1-3; D unresolved. Germline CDR1 and CDR2: SQVTM and ANQGSEA. The V end lost 4 bases, the J end lost 0 bases, and 7 bases lay between the germline ends. CDR3 length equals 13 residues. The CDR3 nucleotides are TGCAGCGTTGGTCAGAGCTCTGGAAACACCATATATTTT. Its translation: CSVGQSSGNTIYF.

This clone was observed a handful of times. The V gene is TRBV6-5, the J gene TRBJ2-7, with 9 bases matching TRBD1. This CDR3 is built from 13 residues. Unmatched junction bases numbered 4, after V lost 6 bases and J lost 4 bases. Germline CDR1 MNHEY, CDR2 SVGAGI. The CDR3 reads CASRGTGWYEQYF. The CDR3 nucleotides are TGTGCCAGCAGGGGGACAGGGTGGTACGAGCAGTACTTC.

The V and J genes are TRBV7-8 and TRBJ2-7, with D unclear. The CDR3 length is 15 residues. Germline lookup yields CDR1 SGHVS and CDR2 FQNEAQ. Trimming took off 1 base at V and 5 bases at J, with 15 bases between the two ends. The DNA of the CDR3 is TGTGCCAGCAGCTTAGAGGAGAGTCCAGGCCACGAGCAGTACTTC. This encodes CASSLEESPGHEQYF.

This chain links TRBV27 with TRBJ1-4; no reliable D call. Per germline, CDR1 MNHEY and CDR2 SMNVEV (reference sequence). The CDR3 covers 12 residues. The V end lost 6 bases, the J end lost 7 bases, and 9 bases lay between the germline ends. DNA of the CDR3: TGTGCCAGCAGCGGAACGCTTGAAAAACTGTTTTTT. Translation: CASSGTLEKLFF.

The chain has TRBV5-1 and TRBJ2-7; 12 bases are a match to TRBD2. The length of the CDR3 is 15 residues. Looked up from germline, CDR1 is SGHRS and CDR2 is YFSETQ. J lost 4 bases, V lost 0 bases, and 2 bases had no gene match. For the CDR3, the DNA is TGCGCCAGCAGCTTGGAACTAGCGGGGGGTTACGAGCAGTACTTC. Its protein product is CASSLELAGGYEQYF. Full variable domain (remainder filled in from reference TRBV5-1 and TRBJ2-7): KAGVTQTPRYLIKTRGQQVTLSCSPISGHRSVSWYQQTPGQGLQFLFEYFSETQRNKGNFPGRFSGRQFSNSRSEMNVSTLELGDSALYLCASSLELAGGYEQYFGPGTRLTVT.

This chain links TRBV5-1 with TRBJ2-2, with TRBD2 matching over 8 bases. Germline CDR1 is SGHRS and CDR2 is YFSETQ. CDR3 length: 16 residues. Trimming took 1 base from V and 5 from J; bases not matched to a gene: 7. DNA of the CDR3: TGCGCCAGCAGCTTGCCCGGGGGGGCCGAGACCGGGGAGCTGTTTTTT. Protein product: CASSLPGGAETGELFF.

This clone came up a few times. CDR3 bases: TGTGCCAGCAGCTCGGACGAACCGGGACTAGCGTTCTTC. Amino acids: CASSSDEPGLAFF. The rearrangement joins TRBV11-2 to TRBJ2-1, with 9 bases lining up with TRBD2. This CDR3 has 13 amino acids. V lost 4 bases and J lost 15; bases outside the gene matches: 10. The V gene's germline CDR1 is SGHAT and CDR2 FQNNGV.

This clone came up a few times. The rearrangement uses TRBV5-1 and TRBJ2-5; the D call may be TRBD1 or TRBD2 (5 bases each). Trimming pared 7 bases from V and 5 bases from J, leaving 24 bases between. CDR1 is SGHRS, CDR2 YFSETQ, per germline. This CDR3 contains 16 residues. CDR3 nucleotide sequence: TGCGCCAGCGGCCCCGCCGGGCTAGCAGGGATGGAGACCCAGTACTTC. This sequence encodes CASGPAGLAGMETQYF. The whole variable domain, filled in from reference TRBV5-1 and TRBJ2-5, reads KAGVTQTPRYLIKTRGQQVTLSCSPISGHRSVSWYQQTPGQGLQFLFEYFSETQRNKGNFPGRFSGRQFSNSRSEMNVSTLELGDSALYLCASGPAGLAGMETQYFGPGTRLLVL.

This clone was seen only once. The chain employs TRBV2 and TRBJ1-3; no firm D call. The CDR3 has 13 amino acids. The germline V gene encodes CDR1 SNHLY and CDR2 FYNNEI. V was clipped by 9 bases and J by 0 bases, with 9 bases between them. DNA for the CDR3: TGTGCCAGTACATTCAGCTCTGGAAACACCATATATTTT. It codes for CASTFSSGNTIYF.

This clone came up once. The chain employs TRBV2 and TRBJ2-1, with 8 nucleotides matching TRBD2. Germline V CDR1 and CDR2: SNHLY, FYNNEI. Trimming at V came to 11 bases and at J to 5 bases, leaving 11 bases not matched to a gene. CDR3 length: 14 amino acids. The CDR3 loop reads CAGARGGTDNEQFF. CDR3 nucleotides: TGTGCCGGGGCCCGCGGGGGGACCGACAATGAGCAGTTCTTC.

V is TRBV2 and J is TRBJ1-6, with D possibly being TRBD1 (5 bases). Germline CDR1 is SNHLY and CDR2 is FYNNEI. The V end was cut by 5 bases, the J end by 6 bases, with 17 bases between. CDR3 length: 16 amino acids. CDR3 nucleotide sequence: TGTGCCAGCAGTTCCGGGACTGCCGCTTTTAATTCACCCCTCCACTTT. Translating it yields CASSSGTAAFNSPLHF.

This chain joins TRBV7-8 and TRBJ1-6; weak D call: TRBD1 (5 bases). V was trimmed by 1 base and J by 10 bases, leaving 14 bases between them. The CDR3 runs to 15 residues. CDR1 is SGHVS and CDR2 is FQNEAQ in the germline V gene. The CDR3 DNA reads as TGTGCCAGCAGCTTAGTGACGGGGCGGGGGTCACCCCTCCACTTT. The encoded protein is CASSLVTGRGSPLHF.

The rearrangement links TRBV24-1 to TRBJ1-5, with D maybe TRBD1 (5 bases). V lost 1 base and J lost 4, with 7 bases in between. The CDR3 is 14 amino acids. CDR1 and CDR2 from the germline V gene are KGHDR and SFDVKD. CDR3 amino acids: CATSDLGENQPQHF. The DNA of the CDR3 is TGTGCCACCAGTGATTTAGGGGAGAATCAGCCCCAGCATTTT.

J is TRBJ1-5 and V is TRBV7-3; 9 nucleotides align to TRBD1. Germline loops: CDR1 SGHTA, CDR2 FQGTGA. Losses at the gene ends were 2 bases for V and 5 bases for J; bases not matched to a gene: 13. This CDR3 has 18 residues. This CDR3 is CASSLSLTRDREDQPQHF. For the CDR3, the DNA is TGTGCCAGCAGCTTATCATTAACCCGGGACAGGGAGGATCAGCCCCAGCATTTT. Complete variable domain (other parts from reference TRBV7-3 and TRBJ1-5): GAGVSQTPSNKVTEKGKYVELRCDPISGHTALYWYRQSLGQGPEFLIYFQGTGAADDSGLPNDRFFAVRPEGSVSTLKIQRTERGDSAVYLCASSLSLTRDREDQPQHFGDGTRLSIL.

This clone came up once. This rearrangement joins TRBV28 to TRBJ2-5; TRBD2 aligns across 7 bases. The CDR3 length is 14 residues. CDR1 is MDHEN, CDR2 SYDVKM, per germline. V shed 3 bases and J 2 bases; nucleotides not matched to a gene: 3. This chain's CDR3 is CASSFGGLQETQYF. The CDR3 region has the DNA TGTGCCAGCAGTTTCGGGGGGTTACAAGAGACCCAGTACTTC.

The chain joins TRBV5-6 to TRBJ1-2, with TRBD1 matching 7 bases. The CDR3 is made up of 14 amino acids. The germline V gene has CDR1 SGHDT and CDR2 YYEEEE. The J segment lost 6 bases and the V segment lost 4 bases, leaving 9 bases of the junction unmatched. CDR3 nucleotides: TGTGCCAGCAGCCCAGACAGGGTTTTCCATGGCTACACCTTC. As protein: CASSPDRVFHGYTF. The entire variable domain, with the rest obtained from reference TRBV5-6 and TRBJ1-2, is as follows: DAGVTQSPTHLIKTRGQQVTLRCSPKSGHDTVSWYQQALGQGPQFIFQYYEEEERQRGNFPDRFSGHQFPNYSSELNVNALLLGDSALYLCASSPDRVFHGYTFGSGTRLTVV.

V is TRBV28 and J is TRBJ1-5; D is perhaps TRBD1 (6 bases). Germline V gene lookup returns CDR1 MDHEN and CDR2 SYDVKM. V dropped 7 bases and J dropped 10 bases, with 14 bases sitting between them. The CDR3 length is 12 residues. The CDR3 loop is CASIQQGFPQHF. As DNA, the CDR3 is TGTGCCAGCATCCAACAGGGTTTTCCCCAGCATTTT. Looking up the rest from reference TRBV28 and TRBJ1-5 gives the full variable domain: DVKVTQSSRYLVKRTGEKVFLECVQDMDHENMFWYRQDPGLGLRLIYFSYDVKMKEKGDIPEGYSVSREKKERFSLILESASTNQTSMYLCASIQQGFPQHFGDGTRLSIL.

The chain employs TRBV9 and TRBJ1-1; no firm D call. CDR1 is SGDLS and CDR2 is YYNGEE in the germline V gene. V lost 4 bases, J lost 3 bases, and 16 bases lay in between. This CDR3 contains 15 residues. DNA for the CDR3: TGTGCCAGCAGCTCGAGACCAGCGGCATACACTGAAGCTTTCTTT. Encoded protein: CASSSRPAAYTEAFF.

This chain connects TRBV28 to TRBJ2-7; 9 bases fit TRBD2. The CDR3 is made up of 15 amino acids. In germline, CDR1 is MDHEN, CDR2 SYDVKM. Trimming took 3 bases from V and 7 from J; bases not matched to a gene: 10. The chain's CDR3 is CASSFFRGGAREQYF. In DNA form, the CDR3 reads TGTGCCAGCAGTTTTTTTCGCGGGGGGGCTAGGGAGCAGTACTTC.

The chain carries TRBV7-8 and TRBJ1-2; D unclear. The CDR3 is 15 residues long. Germline CDR1 is SGHVS and CDR2 is FQNEAQ. Trimming left V 5 bases short and J 1 base short, with 14 bases between. CDR3 sequence (DNA): TGTGCCAGCAGCCGAGGCTCCTCCCATAACTATGGCTACACCTTC. It specifies CASSRGSSHNYGYTF.

The DNA for the CDR3 is TGTGCCAGCACCGGGACTTCGAGTGCGCAGTATTTT. Translation: CASTGTSSAQYF. The V call is TRBV2, the J call TRBJ2-3; a possible D gene is TRBD2 (6 bases). The germline V and J ends were trimmed by 7 bases and 10 bases, with 15 bases remaining between them. CDR1 and CDR2 (germline): SNHLY, FYNNEI. The CDR3 has 12 residues.